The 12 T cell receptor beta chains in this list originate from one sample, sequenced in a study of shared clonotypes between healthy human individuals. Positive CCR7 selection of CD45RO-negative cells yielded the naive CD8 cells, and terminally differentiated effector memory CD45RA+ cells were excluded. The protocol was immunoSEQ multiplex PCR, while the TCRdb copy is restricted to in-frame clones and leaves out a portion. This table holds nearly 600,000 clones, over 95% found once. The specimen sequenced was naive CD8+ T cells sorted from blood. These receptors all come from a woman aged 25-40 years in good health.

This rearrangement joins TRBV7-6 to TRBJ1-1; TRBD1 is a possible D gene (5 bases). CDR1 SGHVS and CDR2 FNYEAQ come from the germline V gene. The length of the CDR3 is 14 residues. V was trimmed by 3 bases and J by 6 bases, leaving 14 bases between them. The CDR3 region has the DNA TGTGCCAGCAGCTTCACCGGCGGGGCGTCTGAAGCTTTCTTT. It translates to CASSFTGGASEAFF.

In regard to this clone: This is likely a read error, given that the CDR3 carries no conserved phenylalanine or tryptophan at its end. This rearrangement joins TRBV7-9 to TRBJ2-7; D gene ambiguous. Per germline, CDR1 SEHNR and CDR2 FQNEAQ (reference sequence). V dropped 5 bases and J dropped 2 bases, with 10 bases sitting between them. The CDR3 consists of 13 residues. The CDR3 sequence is CASSPSPTYEQYL. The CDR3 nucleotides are TGTGCCAGCAGCCCCTCGCCGACCTACGAGCAGTACCTC.

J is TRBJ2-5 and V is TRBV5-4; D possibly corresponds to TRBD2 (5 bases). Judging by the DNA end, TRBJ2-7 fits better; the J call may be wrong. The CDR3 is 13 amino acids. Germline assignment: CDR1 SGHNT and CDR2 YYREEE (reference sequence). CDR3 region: CASSTARGYEQYF. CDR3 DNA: TGTGCCAGCAGCACCGCCCGGGGCTACGAGCAGTACTTC.

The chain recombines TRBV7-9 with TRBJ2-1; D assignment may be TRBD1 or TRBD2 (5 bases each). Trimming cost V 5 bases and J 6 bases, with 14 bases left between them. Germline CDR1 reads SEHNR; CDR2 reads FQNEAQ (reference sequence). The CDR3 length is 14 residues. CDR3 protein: CASSNRDPPNEQFF. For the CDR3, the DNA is TGTGCCAGCAGCAACCGGGACCCCCCCAATGAGCAGTTCTTC.

CDR3 loop: CASSLDGVSDFGYGYTF. The CDR3 region has the DNA TGCGCCAGCAGCTTGGATGGGGTTTCGGACTTCGGTTATGGCTACACCTTC. The genes are TRBV5-1 and TRBJ1-2; D uncertain. V lost 0 bases and J 5 bases, leaving 20 bases between the germline ends. The CDR3 is made up of 17 amino acids. In germline, CDR1 is SGHRS, CDR2 YFSETQ.

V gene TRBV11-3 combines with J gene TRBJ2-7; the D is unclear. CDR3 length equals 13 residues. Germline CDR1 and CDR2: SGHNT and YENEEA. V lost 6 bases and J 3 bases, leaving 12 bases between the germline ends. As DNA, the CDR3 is TGTGCCAGCAGTTCGGACGAAAACTACGAGCAGTACTTC. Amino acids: CASSSDENYEQYF.

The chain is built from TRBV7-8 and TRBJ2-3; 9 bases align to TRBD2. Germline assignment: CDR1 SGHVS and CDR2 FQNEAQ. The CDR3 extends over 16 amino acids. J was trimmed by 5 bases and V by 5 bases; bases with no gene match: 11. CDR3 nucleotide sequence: TGTGCCAGCAGCCACGAGAGCGGGAGGACTCTAGATACGCAGTATTTT. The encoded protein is CASSHESGRTLDTQYF.

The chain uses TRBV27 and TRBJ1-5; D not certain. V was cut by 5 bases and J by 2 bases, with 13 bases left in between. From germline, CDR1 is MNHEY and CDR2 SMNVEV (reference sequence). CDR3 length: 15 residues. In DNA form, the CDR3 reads TGTGCCAGCAGTCCCGCAGCGGCGGGCAATCAGCCCCAGCATTTT. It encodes CASSPAAAGNQPQHF.

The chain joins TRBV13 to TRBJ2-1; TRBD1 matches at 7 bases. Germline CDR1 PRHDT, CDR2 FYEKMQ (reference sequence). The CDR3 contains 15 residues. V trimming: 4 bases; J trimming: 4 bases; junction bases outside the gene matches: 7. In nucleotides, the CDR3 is TGTGCCAGCAGCTCGGACAGGATACTTTACAATGAGCAGTTCTTC. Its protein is CASSSDRILYNEQFF.

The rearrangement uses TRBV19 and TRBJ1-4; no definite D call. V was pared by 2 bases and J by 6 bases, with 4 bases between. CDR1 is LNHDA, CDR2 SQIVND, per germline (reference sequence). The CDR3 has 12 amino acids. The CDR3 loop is CASSITDEKLFF. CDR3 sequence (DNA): TGTGCCAGTAGTATAACGGATGAAAAACTGTTTTTT.

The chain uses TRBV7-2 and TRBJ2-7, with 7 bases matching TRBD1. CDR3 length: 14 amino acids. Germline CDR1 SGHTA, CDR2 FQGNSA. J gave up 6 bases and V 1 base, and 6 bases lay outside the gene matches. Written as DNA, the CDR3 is TGTGCCAGCAGCTTAGACAGGGGATTCCCCGAGCAGTACTTC. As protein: CASSLDRGFPEQYF.

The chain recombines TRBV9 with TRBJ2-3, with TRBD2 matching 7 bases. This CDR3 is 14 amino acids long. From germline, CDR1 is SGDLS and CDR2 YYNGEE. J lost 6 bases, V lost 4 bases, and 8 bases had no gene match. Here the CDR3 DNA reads TGTGCCAGCAGCACTCTGGGGGGGTCTGATACGCAGTATTTT. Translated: CASSTLGGSDTQYF.